This T cell receptor (beta chain) was found in a study of shared clonotypes between healthy human individuals. The CDR3 contains 12 residues. In germline, CDR1 is SEHNR, CDR2 FQNEAQ (reference sequence). Trimming took 5 bases from V and 6 from J, leaving 8 bases between them. Whole-study results and caveats: Represented diversity (both genetic and exposure-history) was limited by the small number of donors. Memory subsets generally showed smaller estimated richness than naive subsets did.

CD45RA-negative memory and CD45RA+ naive subsets were split from the CD4+ cells. Regarding this clone: Its matching antigen is unknown.

The data were produced by immunoSEQ multiplex PCR, yet TCRdb's version contains in-frame clones alone and is incomplete. The sample includes 1,400,000 or so clones, less than 99% of them seen just once. The chain carries TRBV7-9 and TRBJ1-5; the D is unclear. Input material: naive CD4+ T cells sorted from blood. The subset was: CD45RA+ positively selected. The sequence was collected from a man aged 30-40 years in good health. The CDR3 DNA sequence: TGTGCCAGCAGCCATGTTGGTCAGCCCCAGCATTTT. Protein product: CASSHVGQPQHF.